The present entry profiles one T cell receptor beta chain with its context. Its specificity is not known. Naive CD4+ cells were CD45RA-selected; the remaining cells were memory. This sample was included in a study of shared clonotypes between healthy human individuals. Study-wide background: For every donor, three CD4 naive, three CD4 memory, two CD8 naive and one CD8 memory plates were used.

Study-level points and caveats: An anticipated effect of sequencing depth on clonotype sharing among donors was recognized.

Libraries were prepared by immunoSEQ multiplex PCR; TCRdb keeps only in-frame clonotypes and omits some of them. The sample consists of around 2.3 million clones, roughly 95% of them appearing once. The germline V gene encodes CDR1 LNHDA and CDR2 SQIVND (reference sequence). The CDR3 contains 12 residues. J gave up 5 bases and V 7 bases, and 2 bases lay outside the gene matches. Sequenced input: naive CD4+ T cells sorted from blood. Stated subset: CD45RA+ positively selected. The clonotype comes from a man between 18 and 35 years old in good health. This sequence joins TRBV19 and TRBJ1-5; the match to TRBD1 covers 7 bases. The CDR3 coding sequence is TGTGCCAGTAACAGGGGTTATCAGCCCCAGCATTTT. It codes for CASNRGYQPQHF.